Listed here are 28 T cell receptor beta chains from one sample, sequenced in a study of T cell responses to AZD1222 COVID-19 vaccine. Measured with immunoSEQ multiplex PCR; TCRdb has only the in-frame clones, and not every one. This table has roughly 140,000 clones, approximately 89% appearing once. The source was peripheral blood, collected on day 0 of AZD1222 vaccination. The receptor set was obtained from an adult in good health.

The chain has TRBV2 and TRBJ1-6; no clear D. Between the trimmed V and J ends, which lost 4 bases and 7 bases, there was a span of 14 bases. This CDR3 contains 15 residues. Germline CDR1 and CDR2: SNHLY and FYNNEI. CDR3 amino acids: CASSANDGRNSPLHF. In DNA form, the CDR3 reads TGTGCCAGCAGTGCAAATGACGGGAGAAATTCACCCCTCCACTTT.

The chain couples TRBV19 to TRBJ1-5, with D possibly matching TRBD1 (5 bases). Germline CDR1 reads LNHDA; CDR2 reads SQIVND (reference sequence). The CDR3 runs to 16 residues. Trimming stripped 2 bases from V and 1 base from J, with 12 bases between. CDR3 sequence (DNA): TGTGCCAGTAGTATAAGGCGCGACAGAAGCAATCAGCCCCAGCATTTT. Encoded protein: CASSIRRDRSNQPQHF.

The table lists this clone with a few counts. The CDR3 region has the DNA TGCGCCAGCAGCCAAGTAGGTGATCTAGCGGGGGGCTACGAGCAGTACTTC. It is translated as CASSQVGDLAGGYEQYF. This chain joins TRBV4-3 and TRBJ2-7; 11 nucleotides agree with TRBD2. The CDR3 runs to 17 residues. The V gene end was trimmed by 1 base and the J gene end by 3 bases; junction bases not matched to a gene: 8. Per germline, CDR1 LGHNA and CDR2 YSLEER.

This chain's CDR3 is CASSLDRGGQPQHF. CDR3 DNA: TGCGCCAGCAGCTTAGACAGGGGAGGGCAGCCCCAGCATTTT. The chain combines TRBV5-1 with TRBJ1-5, with 8 positions matching TRBD1. Germline V lookup: CDR1 SGHRS, CDR2 YFSETQ. There are 14 residues in the CDR3. V lost 2 bases, J lost 7 bases, and 5 bases stayed unmatched.

The V and J genes are TRBV29-1 and TRBJ2-3; tentatively, D is TRBD2 (5 bases). CDR1 SQVTM and CDR2 ANQGSEA come from the germline V gene. This CDR3 spans 13 amino acids. V gave up 4 bases and J gave up 0 bases, with 8 bases separating them. The CDR3: CSVVSGSTDTQYF. The CDR3 coding sequence is TGCAGCGTTGTCAGCGGTAGCACAGATACGCAGTATTTT.

The chain combines TRBV7-8 with TRBJ1-1, with TRBD1 matching 8 bases. V lost 5 bases and J lost 7; bases outside the gene matches: 6. From germline, CDR1 is SGHVS and CDR2 FQNEAQ. The CDR3 has 13 residues. The CDR3 loop is CASSTTDRVEAFF. The DNA for the CDR3 is TGTGCCAGCAGCACGACGGACAGGGTTGAAGCTTTCTTT.

The chain is built from TRBV19 and TRBJ1-1, with D possibly being TRBD1 (5 bases). CDR3 length: 16 residues. The V and J ends lost 5 bases and 4 bases respectively, with 20 bases between them. In germline, CDR1 is LNHDA, CDR2 SQIVND (reference sequence). The CDR3 DNA sequence: TGTGCCAGTAGTTGGGGGACGATGGTAGTCGGCACTGAAGCTTTCTTT. Protein product: CASSWGTMVVGTEAFF.

The rearrangement uses TRBV10-1 and TRBJ1-2, with a tentative D call TRBD1 (6 bases). Trimming removed 7 bases at V and 3 bases at J, with 24 bases between. This CDR3 has 17 amino acids. Germline V gives CDR1 WNHNN, CDR2 SYGVQD (reference sequence). CDR3 DNA: TGCGCCAGCAAGGGCCGTGCAGCTACAGGGTTTGACTATGGCTACACCTTC. Its translation: CASKGRAATGFDYGYTF.

The chain recombines TRBV3-1 (or the pseudogene TRBV3-2) with TRBJ2-7, with 11 bases matching TRBD2. The germline V gene has CDR1 LGHDT and CDR2 YNNKEL (reference sequence). This CDR3 is 15 amino acids long. V lost 2 bases and J lost 2; bases outside the gene matches: 2. This chain's CDR3 is CASSQLAGGAYEQYF. The DNA of the CDR3 is TGTGCCAGCAGCCAATTAGCGGGGGGGGCCTACGAGCAGTACTTC.

In DNA form, the CDR3 reads TGTGCCACCAGGGCAGAGACCCAGTACTTC. It is translated as CATRAETQYF. The chain couples TRBV27 to TRBJ2-5; tentative D call: TRBD1 (5 bases). The CDR3 consists of 10 residues. CDR1 MNHEY and CDR2 SMNVEV come from the germline V gene (reference sequence). The ends were cut back, 10 bases at V and 4 bases at J, with 7 bases in the middle.

The chain carries TRBV9 and TRBJ2-1; 10 nucleotides line up with TRBD2. The J segment lost 4 bases and the V segment lost 6 bases, leaving 4 bases of the junction unmatched. The length of the CDR3 is 14 residues. CDR1 and CDR2 from the germline V gene are SGDLS and YYNGEE. The CDR3 coding sequence is TGTGCCAGCAATAAAGCGGGGGGGTACAATGAGCAGTTCTTC. Amino acid sequence: CASNKAGGYNEQFF. Full variable domain (outside the CDR3, taken from reference TRBV9 and TRBJ2-1): DSGVTQTPKHLITATGQRVTLRCSPRSGDLSVYWYQQSLDQGLQFLIQYYNGEERAKGNILERFSAQQFPDLHSELNLSSLELGDSALYFCASNKAGGYNEQFFGPGTRLTVL.

This clone was seen only a few times. DNA for the CDR3: TGCAGTGCCCTCGTCGGGGAGACCCAGTACTTC. Translated: CSALVGETQYF. The chain combines TRBV20-1 with TRBJ2-5; D gene ambiguous. The germline V gene encodes CDR1 DFQATT and CDR2 SNEGSKA (reference sequence). V lost 6 bases and J 5 bases, leaving 10 bases between the germline ends. This CDR3 is 11 amino acids long.

The rearrangement joins TRBV19 to TRBJ1-5; 7 bases line up with TRBD1. This CDR3 has 15 amino acids. V lost 3 bases, J lost 5 bases, and 7 bases stayed unmatched. Germline V gene sequence: CDR1 LNHDA, CDR2 SQIVND (reference sequence). This CDR3 reads CASSMRGRRDQPQHF. The CDR3 bases are TGTGCCAGTAGTATGAGGGGGCGGCGGGATCAGCCCCAGCATTTT. The full variable domain, its missing parts supplied by reference TRBV19 and TRBJ1-5, is DGGITQSPKYLFRKEGQNVTLSCEQNLNHDAMYWYRQDPGQGLRLIYYSQIVNDFQKGDIAEGYSVSREKKESFPLTVTSAQKNPTAFYLCASSMRGRRDQPQHFGDGTRLSIL.

The chain uses TRBV18 and TRBJ1-6; the D gene is possibly TRBD1 (5 bases). Trimming cost V 5 bases and J 5 bases, with 19 bases left between them. Germline CDR1 reads KGHSH; CDR2 reads LQKENI. The CDR3 covers 17 residues. The CDR3: CASSSASRQRNNSPLHF. CDR3 in DNA: TGTGCCAGCTCATCAGCTTCCCGACAGCGGAATAATTCACCCCTCCACTTT.

The V call is TRBV6-5, the J call TRBJ1-5; TRBD1 might be the D (6 bases). Trimming left V 5 bases short and J 2 bases short, with 10 bases between. This CDR3 has 14 amino acids. Looked up from germline, CDR1 is MNHEY and CDR2 is SVGAGI. The chain's CDR3 is CASSQQGGNQPQHF. CDR3 DNA sequence: TGTGCCAGCAGTCAACAGGGTGGCAATCAGCCCCAGCATTTT.

The chain joins TRBV6-5 to TRBJ1-2; D possibly corresponds to TRBD1 (5 bases). The germline gives CDR1 MNHEY, CDR2 SVGAGI. The CDR3 has 15 amino acids. Trimming removed 8 bases from V and 0 bases from J, with 16 bases in between. This CDR3 is CASGANRLANYGYTF. Written as DNA, the CDR3 is TGTGCCAGCGGGGCTAACCGACTAGCTAACTATGGCTACACCTTC.

The chain carries TRBV5-4 and TRBJ1-5, with unresolved D. Per germline, CDR1 SGHNT and CDR2 YYREEE (reference sequence). The CDR3 spans 13 residues. The germline V and J ends were trimmed by 1 base and 7 bases, with 9 bases remaining between them. CDR3 DNA sequence: TGTGCCAGCAGCTTGCTCGTGAGGCAGCCCCAGCATTTT. This sequence encodes CASSLLVRQPQHF.

The chain carries TRBV24-1 and TRBJ2-7; unclear D gene. The ends were cut back, 3 bases at V and 3 bases at J, with 8 bases in the middle. The CDR3 is 13 residues long. Germline V gives CDR1 KGHDR, CDR2 SFDVKD. The CDR3 spells CATSDVNSYEQYF. The CDR3 coding sequence is TGTGCCACCAGTGATGTCAACAGCTACGAGCAGTACTTC.

The V call is TRBV7-8, the J call TRBJ1-4; D ambiguous. The CDR3 consists of 17 residues. Germline V lookup: CDR1 SGHVS, CDR2 FQNEAQ. V lost 5 bases to trimming and J lost 7 bases, with 23 bases between them. Here the CDR3 DNA reads TGTGCCAGCAGCCTGCTGAGAATGCGGGCGGTTGGTGAAAAACTGTTTTTT. Residues: CASSLLRMRAVGEKLFF.

V and J are TRBV5-6 and TRBJ1-1; 7 bases fit TRBD1. The germline V gene has CDR1 SGHDT and CDR2 YYEEEE. This CDR3 is built from 12 residues. Trimming took 0 bases from V and 11 from J; bases not matched to a gene: 4. The CDR3 nucleotides are TGTGCCAGCAGCTTGGTGAGGGGGCGGGCTTTCTTT. This gives the protein CASSLVRGRAFF.

This chain connects TRBV4-3 to TRBJ1-6; TRBD1 might be the D (6 bases). The CDR3 loop spans 14 amino acids. The germline V and J ends were trimmed by 5 bases and 7 bases, with 12 bases remaining between them. Germline V gene sequence: CDR1 LGHNA, CDR2 YSLEER. CDR3 DNA: TGCGCCAGCAGCAGGGTGAGGGGGAATTCACCCCTCCACTTT. Translation: CASSRVRGNSPLHF.

The chain carries TRBV18 and TRBJ1-1; maybe TRBD1 (5 bases). Trimming pared 5 bases from V and 11 bases from J, leaving 21 bases between. Germline loops: CDR1 KGHSH, CDR2 LQKENI. This CDR3 is built from 14 residues. The CDR3 nucleotides read TGTGCCAGCTCAGACCAGCCGGGCAGAAAGGGGGCTTTCTTT. Residues: CASSDQPGRKGAFF.

The chain employs TRBV28 and TRBJ1-2, with D perhaps TRBD1 (5 bases). Germline CDR1 is MDHEN and CDR2 is SYDVKM. The CDR3 has 13 residues. The V and J ends lost 7 bases and 2 bases respectively, with 11 bases between them. The CDR3 DNA reads TGTGCCAGCACTCGAGGGGTAAACTATGGCTACACCTTC. Its protein is CASTRGVNYGYTF.

The gene calls are TRBV6-1 and TRBJ1-1, with 7 bases matching TRBD1. This CDR3 is 16 amino acids long. V lost 3 bases, J lost 1 base, and 8 bases stayed unmatched. The germline V gene has CDR1 MNHNS and CDR2 SASEGT. Here the CDR3 DNA reads TGTGCCAGCAGTGAGTCACGAGGGACAGCGAACACTGAAGCTTTCTTT. It codes for CASSESRGTANTEAFF.

The rearrangement links TRBV24-1 to TRBJ1-2, with TRBD1 matching over 10 bases. The CDR3 runs to 15 residues. The V gene's germline CDR1 is KGHDR and CDR2 SFDVKD. Unmatched junction bases numbered 6, after V lost 5 bases and J lost 4 bases. CDR3 sequence: CATSGLTGGLYGYTF. The CDR3 nucleotides are TGTGCCACCAGTGGACTGACAGGGGGCCTCTATGGCTACACCTTC.

The chain has TRBV28 and TRBJ1-1; maybe TRBD1 (6 bases). Trimming stripped 5 bases from V and 4 bases from J, with 17 bases between. The germline gives CDR1 MDHEN, CDR2 SYDVKM. The CDR3 covers 15 residues. The CDR3 spells CASSLIQGKTTEAFF. The CDR3 DNA sequence: TGTGCCAGCAGTCTCATACAGGGTAAAACCACTGAAGCTTTCTTT.

This clone was observed a few times. V is TRBV4-3 and J is TRBJ2-7; 8 bases are shared with TRBD1. The length of the CDR3 is 14 residues. Germline V lookup: CDR1 LGHNA, CDR2 YSLEER. Trimming cost V 4 bases and J 4 bases; bases outside gene matches: 6. CDR3 sequence (DNA): TGCGCCAGCAGCCGCGAAACAGGGGGGTACGAGCAGTACTTC. This gives the protein CASSRETGGYEQYF.

The chain carries TRBV4-1 and TRBJ2-2; D tentatively reads TRBD1 or TRBD2 (5 bases each). Germline loops: CDR1 MGHRA, CDR2 YSYEKL. Trimming took off 4 bases at V and 4 bases at J, with 16 bases between the two ends. CDR3 size: 16 residues. The CDR3 reads CASSLTYGDLTGELFF. The CDR3 DNA sequence: TGCGCCAGCAGCCTCACCTATGGGGACCTCACCGGGGAGCTGTTTTTT.